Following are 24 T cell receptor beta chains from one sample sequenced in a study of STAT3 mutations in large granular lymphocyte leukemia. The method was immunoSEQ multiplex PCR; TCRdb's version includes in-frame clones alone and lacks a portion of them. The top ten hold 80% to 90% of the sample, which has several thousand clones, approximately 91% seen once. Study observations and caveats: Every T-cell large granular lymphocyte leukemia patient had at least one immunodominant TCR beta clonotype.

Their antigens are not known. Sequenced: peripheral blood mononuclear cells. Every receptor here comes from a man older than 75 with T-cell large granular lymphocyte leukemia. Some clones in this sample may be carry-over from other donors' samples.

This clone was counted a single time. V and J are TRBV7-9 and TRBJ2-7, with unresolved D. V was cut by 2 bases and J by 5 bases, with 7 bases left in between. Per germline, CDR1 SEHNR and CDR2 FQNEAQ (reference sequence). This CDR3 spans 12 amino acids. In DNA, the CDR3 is TGTGCCAGCAGCTTATTAGGGAACGAGCAGTACTTC. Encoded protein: CASSLLGNEQYF.

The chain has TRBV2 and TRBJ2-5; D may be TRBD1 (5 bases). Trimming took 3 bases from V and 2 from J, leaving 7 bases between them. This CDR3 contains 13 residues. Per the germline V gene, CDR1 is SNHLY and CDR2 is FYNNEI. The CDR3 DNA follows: TGTGCCAGCAGTGACAGGGCACAAGAGACCCAGTACTTC. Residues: CASSDRAQETQYF.

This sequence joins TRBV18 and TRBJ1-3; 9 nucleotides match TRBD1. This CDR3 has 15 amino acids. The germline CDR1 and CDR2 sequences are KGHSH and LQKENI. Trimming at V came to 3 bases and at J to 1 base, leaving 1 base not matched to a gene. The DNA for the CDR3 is TGTGCCAGCTCACCGGGACAGGGTTCTGGAAACACCATATATTTT. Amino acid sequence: CASSPGQGSGNTIYF.

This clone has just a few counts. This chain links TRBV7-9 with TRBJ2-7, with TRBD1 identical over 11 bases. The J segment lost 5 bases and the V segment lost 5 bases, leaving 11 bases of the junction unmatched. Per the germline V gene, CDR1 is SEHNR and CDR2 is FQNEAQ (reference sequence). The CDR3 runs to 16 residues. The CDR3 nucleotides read TGTGCCAGCAGCGGGGGGCCTGGACAGGGGGCTGACGAGCAGTACTTC. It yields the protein CASSGGPGQGADEQYF.

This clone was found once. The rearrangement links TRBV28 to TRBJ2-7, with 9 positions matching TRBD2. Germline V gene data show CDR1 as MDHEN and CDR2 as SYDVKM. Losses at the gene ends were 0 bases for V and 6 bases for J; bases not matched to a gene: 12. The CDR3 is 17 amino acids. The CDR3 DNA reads TGTGCCAGCAGTTTATGGGTTCTGGCGGGGGGGCCGGGCGAGCAGTACTTC. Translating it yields CASSLWVLAGGPGEQYF.

The CDR3 spells CASSWDRPGRGNTIYF. CDR3 nucleotide sequence: TGCGCCAGCAGCTGGGATAGACCCGGGAGAGGAAACACCATATATTTT. The chain uses TRBV5-1 and TRBJ1-3, with D unclear. The CDR3 loop spans 16 amino acids. V gave up 3 bases and J gave up 4 bases, with 17 bases separating them. Germline CDR1 and CDR2: SGHRS and YFSETQ.

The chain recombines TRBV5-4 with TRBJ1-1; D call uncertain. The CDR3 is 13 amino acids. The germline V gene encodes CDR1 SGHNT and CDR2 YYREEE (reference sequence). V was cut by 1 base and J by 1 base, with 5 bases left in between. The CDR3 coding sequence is TGTGCCAGCAGCTTGAATTGGAACACTGAAGCTTTCTTT. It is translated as CASSLNWNTEAFF.

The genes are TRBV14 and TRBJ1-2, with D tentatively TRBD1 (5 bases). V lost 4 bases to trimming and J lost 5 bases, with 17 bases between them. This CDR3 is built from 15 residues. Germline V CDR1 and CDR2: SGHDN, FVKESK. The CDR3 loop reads CASSPTGPRGYGYTF. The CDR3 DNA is TGTGCCAGCAGCCCGACGGGGCCCAGAGGGTATGGCTACACCTTC.

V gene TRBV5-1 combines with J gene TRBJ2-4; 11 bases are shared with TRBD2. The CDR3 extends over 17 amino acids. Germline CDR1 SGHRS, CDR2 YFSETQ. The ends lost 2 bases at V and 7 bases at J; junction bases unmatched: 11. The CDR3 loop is CASSFFSGGAGENIQYF. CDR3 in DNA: TGCGCCAGCAGCTTTTTTAGCGGGGGGGCCGGGGAGAACATTCAGTACTTC.

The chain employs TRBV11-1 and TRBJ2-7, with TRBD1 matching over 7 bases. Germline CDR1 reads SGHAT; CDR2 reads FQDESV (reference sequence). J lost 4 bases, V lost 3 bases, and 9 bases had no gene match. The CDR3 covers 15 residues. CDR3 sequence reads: CASSFSTGIEYEQYF. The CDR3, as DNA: TGTGCCAGCAGCTTCTCGACAGGGATAGAGTACGAGCAGTACTTC.

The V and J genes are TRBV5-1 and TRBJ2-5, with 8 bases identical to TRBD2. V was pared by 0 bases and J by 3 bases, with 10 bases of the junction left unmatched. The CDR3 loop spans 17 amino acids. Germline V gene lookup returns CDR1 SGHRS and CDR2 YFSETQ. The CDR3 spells CASSLDPPGGGEETQYF. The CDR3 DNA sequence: TGCGCCAGCAGCTTGGATCCGCCCGGGGGGGGAGAAGAGACCCAGTACTTC.

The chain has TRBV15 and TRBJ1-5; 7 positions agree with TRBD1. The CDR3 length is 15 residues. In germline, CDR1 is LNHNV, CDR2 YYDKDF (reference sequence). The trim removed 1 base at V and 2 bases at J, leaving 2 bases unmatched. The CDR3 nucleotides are TGTGCCACCAGCAGAGGGACAGGTGGCAATCAGCCCCAGCATTTT. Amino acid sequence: CATSRGTGGNQPQHF.

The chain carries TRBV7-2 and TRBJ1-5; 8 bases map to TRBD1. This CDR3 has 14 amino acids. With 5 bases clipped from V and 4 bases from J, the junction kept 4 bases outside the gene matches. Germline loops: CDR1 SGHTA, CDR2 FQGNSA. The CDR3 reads CASSVQGGNQPQHF. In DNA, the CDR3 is TGTGCCAGCAGCGTACAGGGGGGGAATCAGCCCCAGCATTTT.

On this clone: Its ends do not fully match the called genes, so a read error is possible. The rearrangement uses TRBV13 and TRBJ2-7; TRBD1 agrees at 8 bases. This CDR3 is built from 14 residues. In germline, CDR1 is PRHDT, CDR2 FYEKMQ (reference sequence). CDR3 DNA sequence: TGTGCCAGCAGCTTAGGGTCAGGGGGCAATATCATATGGTTC. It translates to CASSLGSGGNIIWF.

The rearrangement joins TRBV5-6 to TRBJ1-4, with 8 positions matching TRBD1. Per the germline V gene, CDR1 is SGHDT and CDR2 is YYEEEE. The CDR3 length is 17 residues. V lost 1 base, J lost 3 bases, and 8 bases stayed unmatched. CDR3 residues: CASSLTGGIEANEKLFF. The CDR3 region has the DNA TGTGCCAGCAGCTTGACAGGGGGTATTGAAGCTAATGAAAAACTGTTTTTT.

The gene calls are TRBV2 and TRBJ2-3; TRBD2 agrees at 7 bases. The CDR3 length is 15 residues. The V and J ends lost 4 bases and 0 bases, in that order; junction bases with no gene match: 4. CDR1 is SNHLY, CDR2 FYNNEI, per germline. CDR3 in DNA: TGTGCCAGCAGTGGTAGCGGGTTTAGCACAGATACGCAGTATTTT. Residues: CASSGSGFSTDTQYF.

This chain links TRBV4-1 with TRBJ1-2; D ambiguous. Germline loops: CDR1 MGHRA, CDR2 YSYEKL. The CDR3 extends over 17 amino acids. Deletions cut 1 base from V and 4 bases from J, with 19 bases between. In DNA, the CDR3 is TGCGCCAGCAGCCAAGTTTCCGGCGGGGATCACAGCTATGGCTACACCTTC. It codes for CASSQVSGGDHSYGYTF.

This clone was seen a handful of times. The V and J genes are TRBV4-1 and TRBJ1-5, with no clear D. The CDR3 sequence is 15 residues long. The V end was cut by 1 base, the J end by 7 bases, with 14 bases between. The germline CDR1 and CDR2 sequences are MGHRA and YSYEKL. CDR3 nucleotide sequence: TGCGCCAGCAGCCAAGTGGTAGGGCTGGGGCAGCCCCAGCATTTT. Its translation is CASSQVVGLGQPQHF.

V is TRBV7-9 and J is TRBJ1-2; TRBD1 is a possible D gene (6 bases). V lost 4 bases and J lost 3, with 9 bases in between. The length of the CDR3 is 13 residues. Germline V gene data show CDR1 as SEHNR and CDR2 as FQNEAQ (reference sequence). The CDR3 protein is CASSSRGDYGYTF. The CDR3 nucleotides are TGTGCCAGCAGCTCGAGGGGGGACTATGGCTACACCTTC.

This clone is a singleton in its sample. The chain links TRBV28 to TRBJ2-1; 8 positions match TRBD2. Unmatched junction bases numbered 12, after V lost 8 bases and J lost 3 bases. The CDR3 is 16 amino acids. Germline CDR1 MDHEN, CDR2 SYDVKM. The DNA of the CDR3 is TGTGCCAGCCTCACTACTCGGGAGGGATACTACAATGAGCAGTTCTTC. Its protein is CASLTTREGYYNEQFF.

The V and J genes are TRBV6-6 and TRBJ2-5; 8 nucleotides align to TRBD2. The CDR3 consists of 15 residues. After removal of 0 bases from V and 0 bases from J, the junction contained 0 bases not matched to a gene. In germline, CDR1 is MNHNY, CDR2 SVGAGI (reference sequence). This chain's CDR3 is CASSYSGLDQETQYF. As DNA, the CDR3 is TGTGCCAGCAGTTACTCGGGACTAGACCAAGAGACCCAGTACTTC.

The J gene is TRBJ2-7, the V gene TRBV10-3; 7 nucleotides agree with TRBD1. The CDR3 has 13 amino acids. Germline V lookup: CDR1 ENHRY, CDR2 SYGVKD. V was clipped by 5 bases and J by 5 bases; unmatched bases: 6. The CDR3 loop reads CAISTGELNEQYF. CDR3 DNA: TGTGCCATCAGTACAGGGGAACTTAACGAGCAGTACTTC.

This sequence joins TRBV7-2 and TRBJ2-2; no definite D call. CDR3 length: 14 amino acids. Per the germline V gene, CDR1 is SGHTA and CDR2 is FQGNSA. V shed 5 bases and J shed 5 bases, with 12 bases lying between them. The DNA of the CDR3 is TGTGCCAGCAGCGCCCCTTTGGTTACCGGGGAGCTGTTTTTT. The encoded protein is CASSAPLVTGELFF.

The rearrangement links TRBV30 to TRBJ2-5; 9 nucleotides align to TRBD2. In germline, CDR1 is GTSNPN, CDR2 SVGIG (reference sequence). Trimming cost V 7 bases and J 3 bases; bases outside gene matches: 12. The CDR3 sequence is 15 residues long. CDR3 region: CALEVAGELEETQYF. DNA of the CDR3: TGTGCCTTAGAGGTAGCGGGGGAGCTAGAAGAGACCCAGTACTTC.